The table lists the clone carrying this T cell receptor beta chain with many counts. The antigen is undetermined. TCRdb re-analyzed the PCR reads through MiXCR. The table shows more than 90,000 clones, with over 9.5% occurring only once. This sample is drawn from a study of metastatic and nonmetastatic thyroid tumors. Study summary: Repertoires of blood and of tissue (tumor or nodule) from malignant and benign thyroid patients were compared. Study conclusions and caveats: Significantly higher TCR beta diversity was reportedly seen in malignant thyroid tumors than benign nodules, in blood and tumor.

The CDR3 contains 13 residues. Germline V gene lookup returns CDR1 MDHEN and CDR2 SYDVKM. Germline trimming cut 4 bases from V and 8 bases from J; bases unmatched to any gene: 6. The entire patient cohort was treatment-naive prior to thyroid surgery. The material sequenced was blood. The rearrangement joins TRBV28 to TRBJ1-2, with 8 bases that match TRBD1. The clonotype originates from a female donor with papillary thyroid cancer or a benign thyroid nodule (not recorded which). Some clones in this sample may be carry-over from other donors' samples. The CDR3 reads CASSSPGGHGYTF. The CDR3 bases are TGTGCCAGCAGTTCCCCAGGGGGCCACGGCTACACCTTC.